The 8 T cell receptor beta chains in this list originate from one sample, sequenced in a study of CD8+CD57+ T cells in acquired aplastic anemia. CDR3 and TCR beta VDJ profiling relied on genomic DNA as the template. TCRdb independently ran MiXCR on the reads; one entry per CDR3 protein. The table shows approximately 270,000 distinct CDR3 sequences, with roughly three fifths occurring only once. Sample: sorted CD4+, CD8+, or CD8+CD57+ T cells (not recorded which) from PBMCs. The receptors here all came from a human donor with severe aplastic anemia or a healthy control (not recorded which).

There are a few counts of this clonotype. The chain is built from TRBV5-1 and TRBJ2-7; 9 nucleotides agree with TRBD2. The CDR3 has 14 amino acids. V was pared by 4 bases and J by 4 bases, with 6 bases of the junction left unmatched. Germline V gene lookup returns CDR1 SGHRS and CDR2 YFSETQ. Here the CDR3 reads CASSPGTSRYEQYF. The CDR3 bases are TGCGCCAGCAGCCCCGGGACTAGCAGATACGAGCAGTACTTC.

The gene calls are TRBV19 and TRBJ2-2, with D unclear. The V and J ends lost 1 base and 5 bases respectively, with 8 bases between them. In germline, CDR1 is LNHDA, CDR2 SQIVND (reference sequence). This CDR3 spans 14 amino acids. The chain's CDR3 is CASSIGIDTGELFF. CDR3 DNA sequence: TGTGCCAGTAGTATAGGGATCGATACCGGGGAGCTGTTTTTT.

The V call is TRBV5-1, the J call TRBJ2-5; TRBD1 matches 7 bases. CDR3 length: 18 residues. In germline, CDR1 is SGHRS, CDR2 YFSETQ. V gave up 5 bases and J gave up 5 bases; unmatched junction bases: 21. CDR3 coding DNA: TGCGCCAGCAGTACCCCACCGGGACAGTCGAACACCGGGGAGACCCAGTACTTC. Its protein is CASSTPPGQSNTGETQYF. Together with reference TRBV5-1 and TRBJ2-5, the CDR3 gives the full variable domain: KAGVTQTPRYLIKTRGQQVTLSCSPISGHRSVSWYQQTPGQGLQFLFEYFSETQRNKGNFPGRFSGRQFSNSRSEMNVSTLELGDSALYLCASSTPPGQSNTGETQYFGPGTRLLVL.

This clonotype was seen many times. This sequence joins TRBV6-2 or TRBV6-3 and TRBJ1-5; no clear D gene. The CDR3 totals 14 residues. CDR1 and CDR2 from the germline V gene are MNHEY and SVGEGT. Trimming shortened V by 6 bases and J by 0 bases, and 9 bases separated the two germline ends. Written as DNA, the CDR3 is TGTGCCAGCAGCAGTTTCTATAGCAATCAGCCCCAGCATTTT. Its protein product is CASSSFYSNQPQHF.

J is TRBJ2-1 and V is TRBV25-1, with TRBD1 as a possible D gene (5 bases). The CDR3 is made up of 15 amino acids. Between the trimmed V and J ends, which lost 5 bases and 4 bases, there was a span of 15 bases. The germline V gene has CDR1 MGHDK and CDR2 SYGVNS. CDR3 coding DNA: TGTGCCAGCAGTCCCCAGGCGACAGTATACAATGAGCAGTTCTTC. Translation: CASSPQATVYNEQFF. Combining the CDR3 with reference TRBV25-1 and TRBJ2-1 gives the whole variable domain EADIYQTPRYLVIGTGKKITLECSQTMGHDKMYWYQQDPGMELHLIHYSYGVNSTEKGDLSSESTVSRIRTEHFPLTLESARPSHTSQYLCASSPQATVYNEQFFGPGTRLTVL.

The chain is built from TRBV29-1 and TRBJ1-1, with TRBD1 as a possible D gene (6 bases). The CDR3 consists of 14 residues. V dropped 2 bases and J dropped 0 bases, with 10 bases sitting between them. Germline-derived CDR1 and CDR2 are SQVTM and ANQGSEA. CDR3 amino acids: CSVERGGLNTEAFF. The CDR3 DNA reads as TGCAGCGTTGAAAGAGGGGGGTTGAACACTGAAGCTTTCTTT.

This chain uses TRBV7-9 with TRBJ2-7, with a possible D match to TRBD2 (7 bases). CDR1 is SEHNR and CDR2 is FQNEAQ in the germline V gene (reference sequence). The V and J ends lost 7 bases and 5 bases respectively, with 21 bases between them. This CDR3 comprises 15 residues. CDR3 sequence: CASIRPGGRAHEQYF. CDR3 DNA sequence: TGTGCCAGCATCAGACCGGGGGGCAGGGCCCACGAGCAGTACTTC.

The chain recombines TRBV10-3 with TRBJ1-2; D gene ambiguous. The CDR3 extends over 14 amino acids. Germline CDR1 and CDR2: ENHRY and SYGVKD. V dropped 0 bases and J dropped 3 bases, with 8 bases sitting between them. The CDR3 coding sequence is TGTGCCATCAGTGAGTCGTTCAGCCACTATGGCTACACCTTC. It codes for CAISESFSHYGYTF.